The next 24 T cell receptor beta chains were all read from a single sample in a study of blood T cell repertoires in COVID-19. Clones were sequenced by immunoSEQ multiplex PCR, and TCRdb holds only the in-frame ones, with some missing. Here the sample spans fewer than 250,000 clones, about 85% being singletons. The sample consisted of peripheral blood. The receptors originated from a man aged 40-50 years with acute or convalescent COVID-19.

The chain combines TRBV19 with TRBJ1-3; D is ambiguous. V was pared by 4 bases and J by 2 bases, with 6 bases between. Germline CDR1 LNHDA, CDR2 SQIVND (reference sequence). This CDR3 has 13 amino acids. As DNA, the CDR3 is TGTGCCAGTAGTAGCGAGACTGGAAACACCATATATTTT. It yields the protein CASSSETGNTIYF.

CDR3 sequence (DNA): TGTGCCAGCAGCCGGGACAGGGGAGGGACCCAGTACTTC. It is translated as CASSRDRGGTQYF. The J gene is TRBJ2-5, the V gene TRBV11-3, with 10 nucleotides matching TRBD1. Trimming removed 5 bases from V and 7 bases from J; junction bases left unmatched: 4. Germline-derived CDR1 and CDR2 are SGHNT and YENEEA. The CDR3 loop spans 13 amino acids.

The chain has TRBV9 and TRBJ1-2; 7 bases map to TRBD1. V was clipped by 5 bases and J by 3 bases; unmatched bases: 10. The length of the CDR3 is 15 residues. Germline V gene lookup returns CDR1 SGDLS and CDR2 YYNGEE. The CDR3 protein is CASSPDGTDYYGYTF. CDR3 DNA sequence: TGTGCCAGCAGTCCAGACGGGACAGATTACTATGGCTACACCTTC.

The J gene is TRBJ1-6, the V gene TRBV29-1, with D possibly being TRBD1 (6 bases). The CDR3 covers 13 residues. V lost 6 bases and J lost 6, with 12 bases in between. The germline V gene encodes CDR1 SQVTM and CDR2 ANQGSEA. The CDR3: CSVQGSSNSPLHF. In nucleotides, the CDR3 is TGCAGCGTACAGGGATCTAGTAATTCACCCCTCCACTTT. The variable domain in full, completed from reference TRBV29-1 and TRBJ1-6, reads SAVISQKPSRDICQRGTSLTIQCQVDSQVTMMFWYRQQPGQSLTLIATANQGSEATYESGFVIDKFPISRPNLTFSTLTVSNMSPEDSSIYLCSVQGSSNSPLHFGNGTRLTVT.

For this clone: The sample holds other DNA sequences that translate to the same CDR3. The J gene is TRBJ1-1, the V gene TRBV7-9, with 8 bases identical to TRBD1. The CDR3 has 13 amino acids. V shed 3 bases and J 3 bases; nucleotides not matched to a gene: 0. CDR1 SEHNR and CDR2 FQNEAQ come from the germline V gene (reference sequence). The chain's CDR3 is CASSLTGDTEAFF. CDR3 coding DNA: TGTGCCAGCAGCTTGACAGGGGACACTGAAGCTTTCTTT.

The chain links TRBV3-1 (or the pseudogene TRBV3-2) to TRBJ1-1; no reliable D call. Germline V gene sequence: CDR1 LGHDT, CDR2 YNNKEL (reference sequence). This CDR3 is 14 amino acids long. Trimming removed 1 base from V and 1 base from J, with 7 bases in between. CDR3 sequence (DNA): TGTGCCAGCAGCCAAGCCGGGAGGAACACTGAAGCTTTCTTT. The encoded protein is CASSQAGRNTEAFF.

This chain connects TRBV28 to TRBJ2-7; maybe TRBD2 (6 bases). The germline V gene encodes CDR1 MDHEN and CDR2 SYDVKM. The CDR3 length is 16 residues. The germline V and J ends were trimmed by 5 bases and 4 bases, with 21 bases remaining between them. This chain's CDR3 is CASSLRGRDGWYEQYF. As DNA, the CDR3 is TGTGCCAGCAGTCTCCGAGGGCGGGACGGGTGGTACGAGCAGTACTTC.

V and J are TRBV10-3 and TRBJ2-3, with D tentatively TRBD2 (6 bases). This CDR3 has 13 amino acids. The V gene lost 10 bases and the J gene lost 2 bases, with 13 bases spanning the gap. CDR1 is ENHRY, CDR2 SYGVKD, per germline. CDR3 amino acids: CATSGLATDTQYF. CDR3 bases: TGTGCCACCTCGGGACTGGCCACAGATACGCAGTATTTT.

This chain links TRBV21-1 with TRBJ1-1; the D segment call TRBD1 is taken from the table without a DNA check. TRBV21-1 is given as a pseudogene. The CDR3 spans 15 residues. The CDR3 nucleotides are TGTGCCAGCAGCACTCCTCGACAGCTGAACACTGAAGCTTTCTTT. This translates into CASSTPRQLNTEAFF.

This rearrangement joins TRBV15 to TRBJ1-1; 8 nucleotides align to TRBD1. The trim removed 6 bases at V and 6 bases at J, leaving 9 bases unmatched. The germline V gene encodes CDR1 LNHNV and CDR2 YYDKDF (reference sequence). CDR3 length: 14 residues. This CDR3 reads CATSREGTGSEAFF. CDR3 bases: TGTGCCACCAGTCGGGAAGGGACAGGCTCTGAAGCTTTCTTT.

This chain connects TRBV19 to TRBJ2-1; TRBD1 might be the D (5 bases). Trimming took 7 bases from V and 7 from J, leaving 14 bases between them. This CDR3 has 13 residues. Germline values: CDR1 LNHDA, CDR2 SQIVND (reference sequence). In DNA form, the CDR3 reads TGTGCCAGTACCCCGACAGCCCTAAATGAGCAGTTCTTC. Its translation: CASTPTALNEQFF.

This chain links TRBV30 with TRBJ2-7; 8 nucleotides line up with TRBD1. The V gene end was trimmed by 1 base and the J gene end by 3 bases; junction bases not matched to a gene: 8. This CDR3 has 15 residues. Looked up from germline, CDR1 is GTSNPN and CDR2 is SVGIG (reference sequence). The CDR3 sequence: CAWSDHRDRYYEQYF. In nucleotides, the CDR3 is TGTGCCTGGAGTGACCACCGGGACAGGTACTACGAGCAGTACTTC.

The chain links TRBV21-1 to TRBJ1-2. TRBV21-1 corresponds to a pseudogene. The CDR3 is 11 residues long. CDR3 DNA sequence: TGTGCCAGCAGCATGAGCTATGGCTACACCTTC. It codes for CASSMSYGYTF.

CDR3 coding DNA: TGTGCCAGTCGGCGGGGGGGCAGTTACACAGATACGCAGTATTTT. Translating gives CASRRGGSYTDTQYF. This chain joins TRBV19 and TRBJ2-3; 9 nucleotides line up with TRBD2. The CDR3 contains 15 residues. V lost 8 bases and J lost 2; bases outside the gene matches: 8. Germline CDR1 is LNHDA and CDR2 is SQIVND (reference sequence). The variable domain in full, completed from reference TRBV19 and TRBJ2-3, reads DGGITQSPKYLFRKEGQNVTLSCEQNLNHDAMYWYRQDPGQGLRLIYYSQIVNDFQKGDIAEGYSVSREKKESFPLTVTSAQKNPTAFYLCASRRGGSYTDTQYFGPGTRLTVL.

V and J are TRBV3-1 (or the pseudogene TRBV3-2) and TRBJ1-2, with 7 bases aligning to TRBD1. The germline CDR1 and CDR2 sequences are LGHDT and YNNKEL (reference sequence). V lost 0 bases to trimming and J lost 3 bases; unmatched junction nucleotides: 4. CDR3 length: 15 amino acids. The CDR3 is CASSQDRGKDYGYTF. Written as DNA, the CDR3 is TGTGCCAGCAGCCAAGACAGGGGGAAGGACTATGGCTACACCTTC.

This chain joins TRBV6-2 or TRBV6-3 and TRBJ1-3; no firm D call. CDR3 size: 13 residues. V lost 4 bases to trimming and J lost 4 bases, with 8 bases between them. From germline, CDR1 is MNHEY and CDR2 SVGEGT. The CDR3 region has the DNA TGTGCCAGCAGTTTGCTATCCGGAAACACCATATATTTT. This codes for CASSLLSGNTIYF.

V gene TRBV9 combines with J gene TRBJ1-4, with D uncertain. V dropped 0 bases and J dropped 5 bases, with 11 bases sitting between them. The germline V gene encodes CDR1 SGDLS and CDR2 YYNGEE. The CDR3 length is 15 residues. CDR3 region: CASSVGGVPNEKLFF. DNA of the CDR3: TGTGCCAGCAGCGTAGGAGGCGTCCCAAATGAAAAACTGTTTTTT.

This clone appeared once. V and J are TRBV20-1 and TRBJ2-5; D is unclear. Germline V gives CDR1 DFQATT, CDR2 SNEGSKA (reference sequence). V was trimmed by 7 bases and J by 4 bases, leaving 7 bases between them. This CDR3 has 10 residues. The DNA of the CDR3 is TGCAGTGGTGTAGCAGAGACCCAGTACTTC. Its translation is CSGVAETQYF.

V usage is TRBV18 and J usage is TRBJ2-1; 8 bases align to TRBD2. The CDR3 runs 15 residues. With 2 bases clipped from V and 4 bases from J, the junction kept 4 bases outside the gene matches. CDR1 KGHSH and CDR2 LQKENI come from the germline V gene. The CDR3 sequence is CASSPSGGGYNEQFF. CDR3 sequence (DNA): TGTGCCAGCTCACCATCTGGCGGGGGGTACAATGAGCAGTTCTTC.

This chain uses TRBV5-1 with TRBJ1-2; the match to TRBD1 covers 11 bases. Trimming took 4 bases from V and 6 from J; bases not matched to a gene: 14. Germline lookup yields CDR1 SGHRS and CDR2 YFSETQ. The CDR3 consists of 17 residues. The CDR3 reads CASSPTLLKDRGHGYTF. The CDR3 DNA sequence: TGCGCCAGCAGCCCCACATTGTTAAAGGACAGGGGGCATGGCTACACCTTC.

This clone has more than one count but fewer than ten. The CDR3 region has the DNA TGTGCCAGCAGCTTGGGGTCAGGCCCGTACGAGCAGTACTTC. Translated: CASSLGSGPYEQYF. The rearrangement links TRBV5-5 to TRBJ2-7; D not certain. V was clipped by 0 bases and J by 4 bases, with 11 bases between them. The germline gives CDR1 SGHKS, CDR2 YYEKEE (reference sequence). This CDR3 spans 14 amino acids.

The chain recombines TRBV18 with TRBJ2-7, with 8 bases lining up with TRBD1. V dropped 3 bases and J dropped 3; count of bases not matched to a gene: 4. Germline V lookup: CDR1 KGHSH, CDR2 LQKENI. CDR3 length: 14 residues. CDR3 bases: TGTGCCAGCTCACCGGGACAGGCGCTCTACGAGCAGTACTTC. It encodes CASSPGQALYEQYF.

The CDR3: CASSLERVGTGELFF. In DNA form, the CDR3 reads TGCGCCAGCAGTCTTGAGAGGGTGGGGACCGGGGAGCTGTTTTTT. The V and J genes are TRBV23-1 and TRBJ2-2; weak D call: TRBD2 (5 bases). Being an ORF, TRBV23-1 has a function that is uncertain. V lost 4 bases and J 5 bases, leaving 14 bases between the germline ends. CDR3 length: 15 residues.

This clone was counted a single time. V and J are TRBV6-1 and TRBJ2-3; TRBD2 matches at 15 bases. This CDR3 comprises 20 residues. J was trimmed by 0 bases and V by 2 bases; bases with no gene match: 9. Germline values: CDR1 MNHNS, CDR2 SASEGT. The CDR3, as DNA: TGTGCCAGCAGTGAATGGGGACTAGCGGGGGGCCGCCGTAGCACAGATACGCAGTATTTT. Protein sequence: CASSEWGLAGGRRSTDTQYF.